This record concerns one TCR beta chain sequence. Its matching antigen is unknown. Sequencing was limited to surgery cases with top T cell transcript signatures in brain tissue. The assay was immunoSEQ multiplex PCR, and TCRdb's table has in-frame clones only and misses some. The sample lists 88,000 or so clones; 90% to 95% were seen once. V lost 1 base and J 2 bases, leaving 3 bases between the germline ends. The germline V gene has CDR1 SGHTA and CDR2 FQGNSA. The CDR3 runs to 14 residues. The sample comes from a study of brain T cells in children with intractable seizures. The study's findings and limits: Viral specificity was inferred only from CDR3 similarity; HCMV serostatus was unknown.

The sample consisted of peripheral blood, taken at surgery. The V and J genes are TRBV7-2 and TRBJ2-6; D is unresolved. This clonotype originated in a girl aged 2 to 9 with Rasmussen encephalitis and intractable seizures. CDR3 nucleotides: TGTGCCAGCAGCTTAGGGGCTGGGGCCAACGTCCTGACTTTC. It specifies CASSLGAGANVLTF.